The clone carrying this T cell receptor (beta chain) was detected only once. The data were obtained in a study of neoadjuvant nivolumab and ipilimumab in lung cancer. The data were produced by immunoSEQ multiplex PCR, yet TCRdb's version contains in-frame clones alone and is incomplete. The table records some 27,000 clones, 75% to 90% of them present only once. The CDR3 sequence is 14 residues long. Trimming stripped 3 bases from V and 1 base from J, with 10 bases between. Looked up from germline, CDR1 is SGHTA and CDR2 is FQGNSA. The TCR originated in an adult with non-small cell lung cancer. The chain joins TRBV7-2 to TRBJ2-7; D is possibly TRBD2 (5 bases). The sample here was peripheral blood, taken before neoadjuvant nivolumab, alone or with ipilimumab. The CDR3 DNA reads as TGTGCCAGCAGCTTGGCGGGTTCTTCCTACGAGCAGTACTTC. It translates to CASSLAGSSYEQYF.